This T cell receptor (beta chain) was obtained from a study of T cell responses to AZD1222 COVID-19 vaccine. Sequenced by immunoSEQ multiplex PCR; TCRdb stores in-frame clones only, minus some. The data contain 130,000 or so clones, approximately 86% of them singletons. V lost 4 bases and J 7 bases, leaving 10 bases between the germline ends. CDR1 MNHEY and CDR2 SMNVEV come from the germline V gene (reference sequence). CDR3 length equals 13 residues. General study points: Seropositivity was recorded at baseline in only a handful of AZD1222 recipients. White British donors predominated, females outnumbered males, and clonal diversity was possibly underestimated. Spike-specific TCR depth and breadth grew after two AZD1222 doses.

With regard to this clone: Its antigen is unidentified.

The sample was peripheral blood, taken 28 days after the second AZD1222 dose. This TCR derives from an adult who received the AZD1222 COVID-19 vaccine. The gene calls are TRBV27 and TRBJ1-4; possible D gene TRBD1, 5 bases. CDR3 amino acids: CASSSQGGEKLFF. CDR3 in DNA: TGTGCCAGCAGTTCGCAGGGCGGTGAAAAACTGTTTTTT.